The 8 T cell receptor beta chains presented below share a single source sample, sequenced in a study of cytomegalovirus exposure and HLA in healthy donors. Use of 60 Vbeta and 13 Jbeta primers characterized the PCR. The protocol was immunoSEQ multiplex PCR, while the TCRdb copy is restricted to in-frame clones and leaves out a portion. The sample lists 100,000 or so clones; roughly 80% were seen once. Sequenced: PBMCs. The receptors come from a man aged 25-45 years in good health and CMV-seropositive.

V gene TRBV2 combines with J gene TRBJ1-1; 12 nucleotides line up with TRBD1. The CDR3 covers 14 residues. Germline CDR1 SNHLY, CDR2 FYNNEI. The junction had 5 bases not matched to a gene; V was cut back by 7 bases and J by 5 bases. The chain's CDR3 is CASIRDRGQTEAFF. In nucleotides, the CDR3 is TGTGCCAGCATCCGGGACAGGGGGCAGACTGAAGCTTTCTTT. Complete variable domain (other parts from reference TRBV2 and TRBJ1-1): EPEVTQTPSHQVTQMGQEVILRCVPISNHLYFYWYRQILGQKVEFLVSFYNNEISEKSEIFDDQFSVERPDGSNFTLKIRSTKLEDSAMYFCASIRDRGQTEAFFGQGTRLTVV.

The chain carries TRBV6-1 and TRBJ2-1; TRBD2 matches at 11 bases. V gave up 4 bases and J gave up 11 bases; unmatched junction bases: 13. Germline CDR1 MNHNS, CDR2 SASEGT. The CDR3 is made up of 16 amino acids. The CDR3: CASSGDTSGGTSQQFF. DNA of the CDR3: TGTGCCAGCAGTGGGGACACTAGCGGGGGCACCAGCCAGCAGTTCTTC.

A single count supports this clone. The rearrangement uses TRBV7-9 and TRBJ1-2, with D unclear. The V gene lost 3 bases and the J gene lost 4 bases, with 9 bases spanning the gap. This CDR3 has 13 residues. Germline lookup yields CDR1 SEHNR and CDR2 FQNEAQ (reference sequence). CDR3 nucleotide sequence: TGTGCCAGCAGCTTCACATCGTCCTATGGCTACACCTTC. It yields the protein CASSFTSSYGYTF.

The CDR3 sequence: CASSVETGENTGELFF. The CDR3 nucleotides read TGTGCCAGCAGCGTAGAGACAGGGGAGAACACCGGGGAGCTGTTTTTT. This rearrangement joins TRBV9 to TRBJ2-2; the match to TRBD1 covers 8 bases. CDR3 length equals 16 residues. V lost 0 bases to trimming and J lost 1 base; unmatched junction nucleotides: 2. CDR1 SGDLS and CDR2 YYNGEE come from the germline V gene.

The V gene is TRBV4-2, the J gene TRBJ2-1; 11 bases match TRBD2. V lost 0 bases to trimming and J lost 5 bases; unmatched junction nucleotides: 3. Germline V gene sequence: CDR1 LGHNA, CDR2 YNFKEQ. The CDR3 sequence is 16 residues long. The DNA for the CDR3 is TGTGCCAGCAGCCAAGAATTAGCGGGGGGGCACAATGAGCAGTTCTTC. It encodes CASSQELAGGHNEQFF.

The V gene is TRBV19, the J gene TRBJ2-3; 7 bases are shared with TRBD2. The germline V gene has CDR1 LNHDA and CDR2 SQIVND (reference sequence). V lost 3 bases and J lost 3; bases outside the gene matches: 9. CDR3 length: 16 amino acids. The chain's CDR3 is CASSISRGIQTDTQYF. The CDR3 DNA reads TGTGCCAGTAGTATCTCGCGGGGGATACAAACAGATACGCAGTATTTT. The full variable domain, completed using reference TRBV19 and TRBJ2-3, is DGGITQSPKYLFRKEGQNVTLSCEQNLNHDAMYWYRQDPGQGLRLIYYSQIVNDFQKGDIAEGYSVSREKKESFPLTVTSAQKNPTAFYLCASSISRGIQTDTQYFGPGTRLTVL.

J is TRBJ2-1 and V is TRBV6-6; 7 nucleotides match TRBD2. The CDR3 runs to 15 residues. V shed 6 bases and J 2 bases; nucleotides not matched to a gene: 7. The germline CDR1 and CDR2 sequences are MNHNY and SVGAGI (reference sequence). Here the CDR3 DNA reads TGTGCCAGCAGCCCTTGGCGGGGGACCTACAATGAGCAGTTCTTC. Translated: CASSPWRGTYNEQFF.

The J gene is TRBJ1-1, the V gene TRBV29-1; perhaps TRBD1 as D (6 bases). CDR1 SQVTM and CDR2 ANQGSEA come from the germline V gene. V lost 4 bases to trimming and J lost 4 bases, with 7 bases between them. CDR3 length: 11 residues. The CDR3 nucleotides are TGCAGCGTTGTCAGGGGCACTGAAGCTTTCTTT. Its protein is CSVVRGTEAFF.